Listed below are T cell receptor beta chains from one sample, sequenced in a study of cytomegalovirus exposure and HLA in healthy donors. Produced via immunoSEQ multiplex PCR; TCRdb's table is partial and in-frame only. The sample records 90,000 to 120,000 clones, 78% being singletons. The sequenced sample consisted of PBMCs. These receptors were taken from a woman between 40 and 55 years old in good health and CMV-seronegative. CDR3s include the opening cysteine and the closing phenylalanine or tryptophan. D genes are given only for firm matches. For some rows the clone size is stated as once, few or many, or as a class when expanded; others skip it.

CDR3 protein: CASRDSSYNEQFF
CDR3 DNA: TGTGCCAGCCGGGACTCCTCCTACAATGAGCAGTTCTTC
J gene: TRBJ2-1
V gene: TRBV6-6
D gene: -
clone size: -

CDR3 protein: CSVRGTGLYEQYF
CDR3 DNA: TGCAGCGTTCGGGGGACAGGGCTCTACGAGCAGTACTTC
J gene: TRBJ2-7
V gene: TRBV29-1
D gene: TRBD1
clone size: -

CDR3 protein: CASMRTGHYNSPLHF
CDR3 DNA: TGTGCCAGCATGAGGACAGGACACTATAATTCACCCCTCCACTTT
J gene: TRBJ1-6
V gene: TRBV2
D gene: TRBD1
clone size: -

CDR3 protein: CASSLQGGSSGANVLTF
CDR3 DNA: TGTGCCAGCAGCTTGCAGGGAGGAAGCTCTGGGGCCAACGTCCTGACTTTC
J gene: TRBJ2-6
V gene: TRBV5-5
D gene: -
clone size: -

CDR3 protein: CAISGTGSGNTIYF
CDR3 DNA: TGTGCCATCAGTGGGACAGGCTCTGGAAACACCATATATTTT
J gene: TRBJ1-3
V gene: TRBV10-3
D gene: TRBD1
clone size: few

CDR3 protein: CASCSDNSYEQYF
CDR3 DNA: TGTGCCAGCTGCTCGGACAATTCCTACGAGCAGTACTTC
J gene: TRBJ2-7
V gene: TRBV7-9
D gene: -
clone size: -

CDR3 protein: CASSLSEYGYTF
CDR3 DNA: TGTGCCAGCAGTTTGAGTGAATATGGCTACACCTTC
J gene: TRBJ1-2
V gene: TRBV28
D gene: -
clone size: few

CDR3 protein: CASSSSAGVADGAGELFF
CDR3 DNA: TGTGCCAGCAGTTCATCAGCGGGAGTTGCCGACGGTGCCGGGGAGCTGTTTTTT
J gene: TRBJ2-2
V gene: TRBV28
D gene: TRBD2
clone size: -

CDR3 protein: CASSFQPGATNEKLFF
CDR3 DNA: TGCGCCAGCAGCTTCCAACCAGGGGCAACTAATGAAAAACTGTTTTTT
J gene: TRBJ1-4
V gene: TRBV5-1
D gene: -
clone size: once

CDR3 protein: CASSYTGGQGASGANVLTF
CDR3 DNA: TGTGCCAGCAGCTATACGGGGGGACAGGGGGCCTCTGGGGCCAACGTCCTGACTTTC
J gene: TRBJ2-6
V gene: TRBV5-6
D gene: TRBD1
clone size: -

CDR3 protein: CASSLDAGNSNQPQHF
CDR3 DNA: TGTGCCAGCAGCTTAGATGCAGGGAATAGCAATCAGCCCCAGCATTTT
J gene: TRBJ1-5
V gene: TRBV7-2
D gene: -
clone size: -

CDR3 protein: CASSPRYGRAFVGETQYF
CDR3 DNA: TGTGCCAGCAGCCCGCGGTACGGGAGGGCCTTCGTGGGGGAGACCCAGTACTTC
J gene: TRBJ2-5
V gene: TRBV7-3
D gene: TRBD2
clone size: -

CDR3 protein: CASSLPQSYSNQPQHF
CDR3 DNA: TGTGCCAGCAGTTTACCACAGAGCTATAGCAATCAGCCCCAGCATTTT
J gene: TRBJ1-5
V gene: TRBV28
D gene: -
clone size: few

CDR3 protein: CASSFSSGGYTGELFF
CDR3 DNA: TGTGCCAGCAGCTTTTCGTCAGGGGGATACACCGGGGAGCTGTTTTTT
J gene: TRBJ2-2
V gene: TRBV5-5
D gene: TRBD1
clone size: -

CDR3 protein: CASSIYRDHQPQHF
CDR3 DNA: TGTGCCAGTAGTATCTACAGGGACCATCAGCCCCAGCATTTT
J gene: TRBJ1-5
V gene: TRBV19
D gene: -
clone size: -

CDR3 protein: CASSILAQSGNEQFF
CDR3 DNA: TGTGCCAGTAGTATACTAGCGCAAAGTGGGAATGAGCAGTTCTTC
J gene: TRBJ2-1
V gene: TRBV19
D gene: -
clone size: -

CDR3 protein: CASSFPGIGRANYGYTF
CDR3 DNA: TGTGCCAGCAGTTTCCCCGGCATTGGGCGAGCTAACTATGGCTACACCTTC
J gene: TRBJ1-2
V gene: TRBV28
D gene: -
clone size: once

CDR3 protein: CASSEMYGAIAKNIQYF
CDR3 DNA: TGTGCCAGCAGTGAAATGTACGGAGCCATAGCCAAAAACATTCAGTACTTC
J gene: TRBJ2-4
V gene: TRBV6-1
D gene: -
clone size: -

CDR3 protein: CASIKDRNTEAFF
CDR3 DNA: TGTGCCAGTATCAAAGACAGGAACACTGAAGCTTTCTTT
J gene: TRBJ1-1
V gene: TRBV19
D gene: -
clone size: -

CDR3 protein: CASSPHSAVNTGELFF
CDR3 DNA: TGTGCCAGCAGCCCTCATTCGGCGGTGAACACCGGGGAGCTGTTTTTT
J gene: TRBJ2-2
V gene: TRBV9
D gene: -
clone size: -

CDR3 protein: CASTAGGPTDTQYF
CDR3 DNA: TGCGCCAGTACAGCGGGAGGGCCCACAGATACGCAGTATTTT
J gene: TRBJ2-3
V gene: TRBV4-3
D gene: TRBD2
clone size: once

CDR3 protein: CATSVTGQSRRYTF
CDR3 DNA: TGTGCCACCAGTGTGACCGGACAGTCTCGTCGCTACACCTTC
J gene: TRBJ1-2
V gene: TRBV15
D gene: -
clone size: -

CDR3 protein: CASFSHPGYGYTF
CDR3 DNA: TGTGCCAGTTTTTCCCACCCGGGCTATGGCTACACCTTC
J gene: TRBJ1-2
V gene: TRBV6-1
D gene: -
clone size: -

CDR3 protein: CASTHTGETGELFF
CDR3 DNA: TGTGCCAGCACCCACACGGGGGAGACCGGGGAGCTGTTTTTT
J gene: TRBJ2-2
V gene: TRBV6-1
D gene: -
clone size: medium-sized

CDR3 protein: CASSLTGTQPKNIQYF
CDR3 DNA: TGTGCCAGCAGCCTGACAGGCACACAGCCCAAAAACATTCAGTACTTC
J gene: TRBJ2-4
V gene: TRBV5-6
D gene: -
clone size: -

CDR3 protein: CASSEVRVASNTGELFF
CDR3 DNA: TGTGCCAGCAGTGAGGTGAGAGTAGCTTCGAACACCGGGGAGCTGTTTTTT
J gene: TRBJ2-2
V gene: TRBV28
D gene: -
clone size: -

CDR3 protein: CASSFGVGQFF
CDR3 DNA: TGTGCCAGCAGCTTCGGGGTTGGGCAGTTCTTC
J gene: TRBJ2-1
V gene: TRBV11-2
D gene: -
clone size: -

CDR3 protein: CASSVGGGTSGIGEQFF
CDR3 DNA: TGTGCCAGCAGCGTAGGCGGTGGGACTAGCGGGATAGGGGAGCAGTTCTTC
J gene: TRBJ2-1
V gene: TRBV9
D gene: TRBD2
clone size: -

CDR3 protein: CASRTGQGYGYTF
CDR3 DNA: TGTGCCAGTAGAACGGGACAGGGCTATGGCTACACCTTC
J gene: TRBJ1-2
V gene: TRBV19
D gene: TRBD1
clone size: -

CDR3 protein: CASSIPQVSPGNIQYF
CDR3 DNA: TGTGCCAGTAGTATCCCCCAGGTCTCTCCGGGGAACATTCAGTACTTC
J gene: TRBJ2-4
V gene: TRBV19
D gene: -
clone size: -

CDR3 protein: CASSGQHSGNTIYF
CDR3 DNA: TGTGCCAGCTCAGGGCAACACTCTGGAAACACCATATATTTT
J gene: TRBJ1-3
V gene: TRBV18
D gene: -
clone size: -

CDR3 protein: CASSLDQWGGYNEQFF
CDR3 DNA: TGTGCCAGCAGCTTAGATCAATGGGGGGGTTACAATGAGCAGTTCTTC
J gene: TRBJ2-1
V gene: TRBV11-3
D gene: TRBD2
clone size: few

CDR3 protein: CASSLHPGGSDTQYF
CDR3 DNA: TGTGCCAGCAGCCTGCATCCCGGGGGGTCCGATACGCAGTATTTT
J gene: TRBJ2-3
V gene: TRBV5-6
D gene: TRBD2
clone size: -

CDR3 protein: CASSVETVTEAFF
CDR3 DNA: TGTGCCAGCAGCGTAGAAACTGTTACTGAAGCTTTCTTT
J gene: TRBJ1-1
V gene: TRBV9
D gene: -
clone size: -

CDR3 protein: CASSATGNQPQHF
CDR3 DNA: TGTGCCAGCAGCGCCACCGGGAATCAGCCCCAGCATTTT
J gene: TRBJ1-5
V gene: TRBV7-9
D gene: -
clone size: -

CDR3 protein: CASRQGGMGELFF
CDR3 DNA: TGCGCCAGCAGACAGGGCGGAATGGGGGAGCTGTTTTTT
J gene: TRBJ2-2
V gene: TRBV5-1
D gene: -
clone size: -

CDR3 protein: CASSLSQGAGTEAFF
CDR3 DNA: TGCGCCAGCAGCTTGTCGCAGGGAGCGGGGACTGAAGCTTTCTTT
J gene: TRBJ1-1
V gene: TRBV5-1
D gene: -
clone size: few

CDR3 protein: CSVEDLGVGYGYTF
CDR3 DNA: TGCAGCGTTGAAGATCTCGGGGTAGGGTATGGCTACACCTTC
J gene: TRBJ1-2
V gene: TRBV29-1
D gene: -
clone size: -

CDR3 protein: CASTRGAQGNFLFF
CDR3 DNA: TGTGCCAGCACCCGGGGGGCGCAAGGGAATTTTCTGTTTTTT
J gene: TRBJ1-4
V gene: TRBV6-4
D gene: -
clone size: -

CDR3 protein: CASSTTGRNEKLFF
CDR3 DNA: TGTGCCAGCAGTACAACAGGGAGAAATGAAAAACTGTTTTTT
J gene: TRBJ1-4
V gene: TRBV7-9
D gene: -
clone size: -

CDR3 protein: CAIRPGQGRAGELFF
CDR3 DNA: TGTGCCATCAGACCGGGACAGGGGCGAGCCGGGGAGCTGTTTTTT
J gene: TRBJ2-2
V gene: TRBV10-3
D gene: TRBD1
clone size: -

CDR3 protein: CATSREGWGVGQPQHF
CDR3 DNA: TGTGCCACCAGCAGAGAAGGCTGGGGGGTGGGTCAGCCCCAGCATTTT
J gene: TRBJ1-5
V gene: TRBV15
D gene: -
clone size: few

CDR3 protein: CASSPNGSGNTIYF
CDR3 DNA: TGTGCCAGCTCACCAAACGGCTCTGGAAACACCATATATTTT
J gene: TRBJ1-3
V gene: TRBV18
D gene: -
clone size: -

CDR3 protein: CASSEGSGRARAYNEQFF
CDR3 DNA: TGTGCCAGCAGTGAAGGTAGCGGGAGGGCCAGGGCCTACAATGAGCAGTTCTTC
J gene: TRBJ2-1
V gene: TRBV2
D gene: TRBD2
clone size: -

CDR3 protein: CASSPGAGGNSPLHF
CDR3 DNA: TGTGCCAGCAGTCCTGGTGCAGGGGGAAATTCACCCCTCCACTTT
J gene: TRBJ1-6
V gene: TRBV28
D gene: TRBD1
clone size: -

CDR3 protein: CASSDFEISGELFF
CDR3 DNA: TGTGCCAGCAGTGATTTCGAGATATCCGGGGAGCTGTTTTTT
J gene: TRBJ2-2
V gene: TRBV25-1
D gene: -
clone size: -

CDR3 protein: CASSSRSEQFF
CDR3 DNA: TGTGCCAGCTCATCCCGCAGTGAGCAGTTCTTC
J gene: TRBJ2-1
V gene: TRBV18
D gene: -
clone size: -

CDR3 protein: CASSYRGENTEAFF
CDR3 DNA: TGTGCCAGCAGTTACAGGGGCGAGAACACTGAAGCTTTCTTT
J gene: TRBJ1-1
V gene: TRBV6-6
D gene: -
clone size: -